This is a list of T cell receptor beta chains from one sample in a study of response to subunit inactivated influenza vaccine. TCRdb re-called the RT-PCR reads with MiXCR, one entry per CDR3 protein. The repertoire has around 750,000 distinct CDR3 sequences, less than 25% of them found once; the top ten carry roughly 10%. The sample consisted of PBMCs from blood, taken roughly 5 days after vaccination. These receptors were collected from a man aged 45-65 years who received an inactivated influenza vaccine. Both conserved end residues are part of each CDR3. The D gene is left open where the match is weak. Not all rows give a size; the values are once, few, many and, for expanded clones, a class.

.	TRBD1	TRBV18	TRBJ2-2	TGTGCCAGCTCGCGTAACGCCGGGACAGGAGTGACCGGGGAGCTGTTTTTT	CASSRNAGTGVTGELFF
.	.	TRBV29-1	TRBJ2-1	TGCAGCGTTGGGTTGTGGGAGGCTCGGAATGAGCAGTTCTTC	CSVGLWEARNEQFF
.	.	TRBV7-2	TRBJ1-6	TGTGCCAGCAGCTGGGGACTTAGCTCCTATAATTCACCCCTCCACTTT	CASSWGLSSYNSPLHF
.	TRBD1	TRBV11-2	TRBJ2-7	TGTGCCAGCAGCTTAGACGGGACAGACTACGAGCAGTACTTC	CASSLDGTDYEQYF
few	.	TRBV7-2	TRBJ1-2	TGTGCCAGCAGTTTCGACAGGCAGGGTGGCTACACCTTC	CASSFDRQGGYTF
few	TRBD2	TRBV12-3/TRBV12-4	TRBJ2-5	TGTGCCAGCAGTTTTAGGAGCGGGGGGGCCGAGACCCAGTACTTC	CASSFRSGGAETQYF
.	TRBD2	TRBV4-3	TRBJ2-1	TGCGCCAGCAGTCGGAGGACTAGCGGGAGCTACAATGAGCAGTTCTTC	CASSRRTSGSYNEQFF
.	.	TRBV14	TRBJ2-5	TGTGCCAGCAGCCAAGTGGCGATCCAAGAGACCCAGTACTTC	CASSQVAIQETQYF
.	TRBD1	TRBV4-1	TRBJ2-7	TGCGCCAGCAGCCAAGATGATAACAGGGGGCGGGAGCAGTACTTC	CASSQDDNRGREQYF
few	TRBD2	TRBV20-1	TRBJ2-3	TGCAGTGCTGGGCCCACGGGACTAGCAACAGATACGCAGTATTTT	CSAGPTGLATDTQYF
.	TRBD1	TRBV5-1	TRBJ2-2	TGCGCCAGCAGCACCGGACAGGGGTTGGCCACCGGGGAGCTGTTTTTT	CASSTGQGLATGELFF
.	TRBD1	TRBV5-1	TRBJ1-1	TGCGCCAGCAGCTTGTCACAGGGGGCCCGGAACACTGAAGCTTTCTTT	CASSLSQGARNTEAFF
.	.	TRBV7-8	TRBJ2-5	TGTGCCAGCAGCTCCCGCCTTGGAGCGGACGGGAGTTCCCAGTACTTC	CASSSRLGADGSSQYF
few	.	TRBV7-9	TRBJ2-2	TGTGCCAGCACCGAAGGCCAGGGGAACACCGGGGAGCTGTTTTTT	CASTEGQGNTGELFF
few	TRBD2	TRBV6-2/TRBV6-3	TRBJ2-1	TGTGCCAGCAGTTTAGGGACTAGCGGGAGATGGTCCTACAATGAGCAGTTCTTC	CASSLGTSGRWSYNEQFF
few	TRBD2	TRBV29-1	TRBJ2-7	TGCAGCGTAGCACCTAGCGGGAGCTCCCACCAGTACTTC	CSVAPSGSSHQYF
.	TRBD1	TRBV7-6	TRBJ1-1	TGTGCCAGCAGCAAGGACAGGGTCACTGAAGCTTTCTTT	CASSKDRVTEAFF
.	TRBD2	TRBV11-3	TRBJ2-1	TGTGCCAGCAGCTTAGCCCCCGGGACTAGTCCCTACAATGAGCAGTTCTTC	CASSLAPGTSPYNEQFF
.	.	TRBV5-4	TRBJ2-2	TGTGCCAGCAGCTCCCGAGCCGGACAGACTAACACCGGGGAGCTGTTTTTT	CASSSRAGQTNTGELFF
few	TRBD1	TRBV12-3/TRBV12-4	TRBJ1-5	TGTGCCAGCAGTTTAGGAGGACAGGGGGACAAGTCCCAGCATTTT	CASSLGGQGDKSQHF
.	.	TRBV5-1	TRBJ1-1	TGCGCCAGCAGCTTAAATCCGGGACAAATGAACACTGAAGCTTTCTTT	CASSLNPGQMNTEAFF
.	TRBD2	TRBV10-3	TRBJ2-7	TGTGCCATCGGGACTAGCGGGAACTACGAGCAGTACTTC	CAIGTSGNYEQYF
.	.	TRBV6-1	TRBJ1-4	TGTGCCAGCGGACCCCTGTCAACTAATGAAAAACTGTTTTTT	CASGPLSTNEKLFF
.	.	TRBV7-2	TRBJ1-5	TGTGCCAGCAGCTTTGGAGGGGCCGGCAATCAGCCCCAGCATTTT	CASSFGGAGNQPQHF
.	.	TRBV28	TRBJ1-2	TGTGCCAGCAGTTTCCCCTCCCTTTGGGGGGAGCATGGCTACACCTTC	CASSFPSLWGEHGYTF
.	.	TRBV14	TRBJ2-2	TGTGCCAGCAGCCACTTTCAGAGAAACACCGGGGAGCTGTTTTTT	CASSHFQRNTGELFF
few	.	TRBV6-1	TRBJ1-6	TGTGCCAGCGGGATCGGGACGGCCCCCTCACCCCTCCACTTT	CASGIGTAPSPLHF
few	TRBD1	TRBV2	TRBJ1-5	TGTGCCAGCAGTGCAGACAGGGTTCGGAATCAGCCCCAGCATTTT	CASSADRVRNQPQHF
few	.	TRBV24-1	TRBJ1-2	TGTGCCACCAGTGATATCGGGGAACGCTACACCTTC	CATSDIGERYTF
.	.	TRBV27	TRBJ2-3	TGTGCCAGCAGTTTATTTTCCAGGGTGGACACAGATACGCAGTATTTT	CASSLFSRVDTDTQYF
.	TRBD2	TRBV20-1	TRBJ2-1	TGCAGTGCTACACCGGGACTAGTGTTCAATGAGCAGTTCTTC	CSATPGLVFNEQFF
few	TRBD2	TRBV3-1	TRBJ2-3	TGTGCCAGCAGCCACCCGTTGCGGGGGGGTGGGGCAGATACGCAGTATTTT	CASSHPLRGGGADTQYF
many	TRBD2	TRBV19	TRBJ2-2	TGTGCCAGTAGTCGGGAGGGCCGTACCGGGGAGCTGTTTTTT	CASSREGRTGELFF
.	TRBD1	TRBV5-1	TRBJ2-6	TGCGCCAGCGTATCAGGGGGTTCTGGGGCCAACGTCCTGACTTTC	CASVSGGSGANVLTF
few	.	TRBV5-1	TRBJ1-5	TGCGCCAGCAGCTTGTCCCCGGGCGGGCATCAGCCCCAGCATTTT	CASSLSPGGHQPQHF
few	.	TRBV4-2	TRBJ2-5	TGTGCCAGCGCACCGGCCTTCCGAGGGGAGACCCAGTACTTC	CASAPAFRGETQYF
.	TRBD2	TRBV6-2/TRBV6-3	TRBJ2-3	TGTGCCAGCTTTAGTGATACTAGCGAAAGCACAGATACGCAGTATTTT	CASFSDTSESTDTQYF
.	TRBD1	TRBV20-1	TRBJ2-7	TGCAGTGCTAGAGGTACCGGGACAGGGACTCCCTACGAGCAGTACTTC	CSARGTGTGTPYEQYF
.	.	TRBV7-2	TRBJ2-1	TGTGCCAGCAGCTTATTCCAGGGGAACTACAATGAGCAGTTCTTC	CASSLFQGNYNEQFF
.	TRBD2	TRBV7-2	TRBJ2-5	TGTGCCAGCAGCCTTAGCGGGGCTGGGGAGACCCAGTACTTC	CASSLSGAGETQYF
few	.	TRBV5-1	TRBJ1-2	TGCGCCAGCAGCTCCGGGCCTCGCCGTGAGGGCTACACCTTC	CASSSGPRREGYTF
few	.	TRBV6-2/TRBV6-3	TRBJ2-7	TGTGCCAGCAGCCTTCAAATGTTCTCCTACGAGCAGTACTTC	CASSLQMFSYEQYF
.	.	TRBV6-2/TRBV6-3	TRBJ2-3	TGTGCCAGCAGTTACCCTCAAACTATCAGCACAGATACGCAGTATTTT	CASSYPQTISTDTQYF
few	.	TRBV12-3/TRBV12-4	TRBJ1-2	TGTGCCAGCTGGAGTGATGCCAGGGGCTACACCTTC	CASWSDARGYTF
few	.	TRBV7-9	TRBJ2-1	TGTGCCAGCAGCTTAGGCCAGACAGTCTACAATGAGCAGTTCTTC	CASSLGQTVYNEQFF
.	TRBD1	TRBV12-3/TRBV12-4	TRBJ2-6	TGTGCCAGCAGTCCCCAGGAAGGGGGCACTGGGGCCAACGTCCTGACTTTC	CASSPQEGGTGANVLTF
.	TRBD2	TRBV5-8	TRBJ2-3	TGTGCCAGCGGCCCCGGGGGGTCAGATACGCAGTATTTT	CASGPGGSDTQYF
few	.	TRBV6-6	TRBJ2-7	TGTGCCAGCGGAACAGTCTCCTACGAGCAGTACTTC	CASGTVSYEQYF
few	.	TRBV7-3	TRBJ2-1	TGTGCCAGCAGCTTAGGGGGTTGGGATGAGCAGTTCTTC	CASSLGGWDEQFF
few	TRBD1	TRBV20-1	TRBJ2-4	TGCAGTGCTAGTAGGGGACAGGGGGCCCTAGCCAAAAACATTCAGTACTTC	CSASRGQGALAKNIQYF
few	.	TRBV7-2	TRBJ2-7	TGTGCCAGCTCCAGGGACAACACGGCCTACGAGCAGTACTTC	CASSRDNTAYEQYF